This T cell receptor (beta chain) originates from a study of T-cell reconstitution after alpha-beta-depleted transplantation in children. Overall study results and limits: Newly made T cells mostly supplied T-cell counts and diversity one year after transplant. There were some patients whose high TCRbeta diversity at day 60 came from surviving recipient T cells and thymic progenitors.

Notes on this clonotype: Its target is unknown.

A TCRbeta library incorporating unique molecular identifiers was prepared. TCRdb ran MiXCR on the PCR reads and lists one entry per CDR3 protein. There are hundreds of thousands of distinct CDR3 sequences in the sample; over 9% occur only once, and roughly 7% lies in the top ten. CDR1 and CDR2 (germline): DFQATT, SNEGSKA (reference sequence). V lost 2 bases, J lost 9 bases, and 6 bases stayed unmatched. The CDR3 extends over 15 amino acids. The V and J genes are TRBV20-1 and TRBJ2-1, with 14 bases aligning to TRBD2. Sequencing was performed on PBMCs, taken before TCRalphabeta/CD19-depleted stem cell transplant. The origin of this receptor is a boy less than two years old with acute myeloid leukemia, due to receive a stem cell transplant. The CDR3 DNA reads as TGCAGTGCTAGATCCCCCGGGACTAGCGGGGGTGAGCAGTTCTTC. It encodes CSARSPGTSGGEQFF.